The present T cell receptor beta chain was sequenced within a study of shared clonotypes between healthy human individuals. Study background: Per donor, CD8 memory used one plate, CD8 naive used two, CD4 memory used three and CD4 naive used three.

In the study's own analysis: Filtering was not the same, since immunoSEQ gave junction-only sequences without quality scores. Measured with immunoSEQ multiplex PCR; TCRdb has only the in-frame clones, and not every one. That table gives V, J and clone size, and the DNA gave D and trimming. The table has about 750,000 clones, 85% to 95% seen once. Notes on this clone: The antigen is undetermined.

Terminally differentiated effector memory CD45RA+ cells were excluded by CCR7 positive selection of CD45RO-negative cells. Study observations and caveats: Relative to their counterparts shared across all four donors, non-shared clonotypes exhibited diminished generation probabilities.

V was clipped by 4 bases and J by 3 bases, with 17 bases between them. The germline gives CDR1 SGHTS, CDR2 YDEGEE. The CDR3 has 15 residues. The sequenced sample consisted of naive CD8+ T cells sorted from blood. V is TRBV5-8 and J is TRBJ2-7; TRBD1 might be the D (6 bases). The TCR comes from a man aged 25 to 40 in good health. CDR3 sequence reads: CASSRIRQDIYEQYF. CDR3 nucleotides: TGTGCCAGCAGCCGTATCAGACAGGATATCTACGAGCAGTACTTC.